Presented here are 29 T cell receptor beta chains from one specimen sequenced in a study of T cells in Graves' hyperthyroidism and ophthalmopathy. RNA transcripts yielded amplified TCR beta CDR3 regions. HTBI primers drove first-round RT-PCR of the TCR CDR3. TCRdb reprocessed the multiplex PCR reads with MiXCR, giving one entry per CDR3 protein. The sample lists about 98,000 distinct CDR3 sequences, 35% to 45% occurring once. Sequenced sample: peripheral blood or thyroid tissue (not recorded which). The receptor source for this set is a woman aged 25 to 39 with Graves' hyperthyroidism.

This clonotype has at least ten counts. The J gene is TRBJ1-1, the V gene TRBV7-6; no clear D. There are 16 residues in the CDR3. Trimming stripped 1 base from V and 6 bases from J, with 18 bases between. Germline V CDR1 and CDR2: SGHVS, FNYEAQ. The CDR3 DNA is TGTGCCAGCAGCTTAGAGGCTGGCCTAGAAAAACCTGAAGCTTTCTTT. Its translation: CASSLEAGLEKPEAFF. The whole variable domain, filled in from reference TRBV7-6 and TRBJ1-1, reads GAGVSQSPRYKVTKRGQDVALRCDPISGHVSLYWYRQALGQGPEFLTYFNYEAQQDKSGLPNDRFSAERPEGSISTLTIQRTEQRDSAMYRCASSLEAGLEKPEAFFGQGTRLTVV.

The chain joins TRBV28 to TRBJ1-2; D ambiguous. The CDR3 runs 12 residues. V gave up 2 bases and J gave up 6 bases, with 7 bases separating them. Germline lookup yields CDR1 MDHEN and CDR2 SYDVKM. The CDR3 coding sequence is TGTGCCAGCAGTTTAGATGCGAATGGCTACACCTTC. It codes for CASSLDANGYTF.

The chain couples TRBV7-3 to TRBJ2-7; D possibly uses TRBD1 or TRBD2 (6 bases each). V lost 4 bases to trimming and J lost 2 bases, with 15 bases between them. Germline CDR1 and CDR2: SGHTA and FQGTGA. The CDR3 is 15 residues long. In DNA form, the CDR3 reads TGTGCCAGCAGCTCCCCGGGGGCAGAGCCCTACGAGCAGTACTTC. Its protein is CASSSPGAEPYEQYF. The variable domain in full, completed from reference TRBV7-3 and TRBJ2-7, reads GAGVSQTPSNKVTEKGKYVELRCDPISGHTALYWYRQSLGQGPEFLIYFQGTGAADDSGLPNDRFFAVRPEGSVSTLKIQRTERGDSAVYLCASSSPGAEPYEQYFGPGTRLTVT.

This clonotype was seen repeatedly, ten times or more. This chain connects TRBV5-1 to TRBJ1-2; D remains ambiguous. The germline V gene has CDR1 SGHRS and CDR2 YFSETQ. The CDR3 has 15 amino acids. V dropped 0 bases and J dropped 1 base, with 10 bases sitting between them. The CDR3 region has the DNA TGCGCCAGCAGCTTGGAGACACCCAGTAACTATGGCTACACCTTC. Protein product: CASSLETPSNYGYTF.

The rearrangement uses TRBV29-1 and TRBJ1-1, with D perhaps matching TRBD1 (5 bases). CDR1 and CDR2 from the germline V gene are SQVTM and ANQGSEA. V lost 8 bases to trimming and J lost 0 bases, with 10 bases between them. The CDR3 loop spans 12 amino acids. CDR3 protein: CSQPGLNTEAFF. Written as DNA, the CDR3 is TGCAGCCAACCGGGACTGAACACTGAAGCTTTCTTT.

This clonotype was observed many times. The CDR3: CASSLDGGRGWLGTDTQYF. Here the CDR3 DNA reads TGTGCCAGCAGCTTAGATGGCGGGAGGGGCTGGTTAGGCACAGATACGCAGTATTTT. The rearrangement uses TRBV7-2 and TRBJ2-3; 9 positions agree with TRBD2. With 1 base clipped from V and 1 base from J, the junction kept 12 bases outside the gene matches. The V gene's germline CDR1 is SGHTA and CDR2 FQGNSA. The CDR3 is 19 amino acids.

The V gene is TRBV11-2, the J gene TRBJ1-6; 10 bases agree with TRBD1. The germline V gene encodes CDR1 SGHAT and CDR2 FQNNGV. V dropped 3 bases and J dropped 7; count of bases not matched to a gene: 6. The CDR3 is 16 amino acids. The CDR3 region has the DNA TGTGCCAGCAGCTTGGGCCCGGGACAGGGGAATTCACCCCTCCACTTT. Its protein product is CASSLGPGQGNSPLHF.

This clonotype was counted once. A clone one base away is much larger, so this may be a read error. CDR3 region: CASSQEIPQFAEASF. For the CDR3, the DNA is TGCGCCAGCAGCCAAGAAATCCCTCAGTTCGCTGAAGCTTCCTTT. J is TRBJ1-1 and V is TRBV4-1; D ambiguous. Germline values: CDR1 MGHRA, CDR2 YSYEKL. The CDR3 covers 15 residues.

Ten or more counts support this clonotype. The genes are TRBV2 and TRBJ1-1; D perhaps matches TRBD1 (6 bases). V was clipped by 4 bases and J by 3 bases, with 15 bases between them. This CDR3 contains 15 residues. CDR1 SNHLY and CDR2 FYNNEI come from the germline V gene. Here the CDR3 reads CASSARQAAYTEAFF. In DNA form, the CDR3 reads TGTGCCAGCAGTGCGAGACAGGCGGCGTACACTGAAGCTTTCTTT. Using reference TRBV2 and TRBJ1-1 for the parts outside the CDR3, the full variable domain is EPEVTQTPSHQVTQMGQEVILRCVPISNHLYFYWYRQILGQKVEFLVSFYNNEISEKSEIFDDQFSVERPDGSNFTLKIRSTKLEDSAMYFCASSARQAAYTEAFFGQGTRLTVV.

The genes are TRBV10-3 and TRBJ1-2, with 9 positions matching TRBD1. V trimming: 5 bases; J trimming: 9 bases; junction bases outside the gene matches: 10. The CDR3 loop spans 14 amino acids. In germline, CDR1 is ENHRY, CDR2 SYGVKD. This CDR3 reads CAISRSGQGRSYTF. CDR3 nucleotides: TGTGCCATCAGTCGCTCGGGACAGGGTAGGAGCTACACCTTC.

This clonotype was seen many times. V usage is TRBV5-1 and J usage is TRBJ1-4; D unclear. Germline V lookup: CDR1 SGHRS, CDR2 YFSETQ. The CDR3 is 15 residues long. V dropped 1 base and J dropped 7 bases, with 14 bases sitting between them. The CDR3 region is CASSLFGSASEKLFF. As DNA, the CDR3 is TGCGCCAGCAGCTTGTTCGGGAGTGCAAGTGAAAAACTGTTTTTT. The full variable domain, with the rest looked up from reference TRBV5-1 and TRBJ1-4, is KAGVTQTPRYLIKTRGQQVTLSCSPISGHRSVSWYQQTPGQGLQFLFEYFSETQRNKGNFPGRFSGRQFSNSRSEMNVSTLELGDSALYLCASSLFGSASEKLFFGSGTQLSVL.

This clonotype ranks as medium-sized. One end of the junction is discordant with germline, which a read error may explain. The gene calls are TRBV10-1 and TRBJ1-4; no reliable D call. The CDR3 loop spans 9 amino acids. Germline values: CDR1 WNHNN, CDR2 SYGVQD (reference sequence). Here the CDR3 DNA reads TGCGCCAGCAACACCCTCGGTGCTTTT. It translates to CASNTLGAF.

This clonotype was seen many times. The chain joins TRBV5-1 to TRBJ1-2; tentative D call: TRBD1 (6 bases). This CDR3 comprises 14 residues. Trimming left V 4 bases short and J 4 bases short, with 14 bases between. Germline V gene data show CDR1 as SGHRS and CDR2 as YFSETQ. The CDR3 nucleotides are TGCGCCAGCAGCCCGGCGGGGGCCGTCTATGGCTACACCTTC. Its protein is CASSPAGAVYGYTF.

This clonotype has at least ten counts. The chain is built from TRBV10-3 and TRBJ1-5; D not certain. Per germline, CDR1 ENHRY and CDR2 SYGVKD. V dropped 0 bases and J dropped 3 bases, with 9 bases sitting between them. This CDR3 is built from 15 residues. The CDR3 sequence is CAISESTGSNQPQHF. In nucleotides, the CDR3 is TGTGCCATCAGTGAGTCGACGGGATCCAATCAGCCCCAGCATTTT.

The rearrangement joins TRBV2 to TRBJ2-7, with 8 bases matching TRBD1. CDR1 is SNHLY, CDR2 FYNNEI, per germline. V lost 6 bases and J lost 5; bases outside the gene matches: 3. This CDR3 has 12 residues. CDR3 amino acids: CASRRTGNEQYF. Here the CDR3 DNA reads TGTGCCAGCAGACGGACAGGGAACGAGCAGTACTTC.

This chain joins TRBV7-9 and TRBJ2-5; D assignment may be TRBD1 or TRBD2 (5 bases each). V gave up 5 bases and J gave up 3 bases, with 16 bases separating them. The length of the CDR3 is 15 residues. Germline V gives CDR1 SEHNR, CDR2 FQNEAQ (reference sequence). The chain's CDR3 is CASSLGAAGKETQYF. For the CDR3, the DNA is TGTGCCAGCAGCCTAGGGGCCGCCGGGAAAGAGACCCAGTACTTC.

The sample holds many counts of this clonotype. The chain employs TRBV4-1 and TRBJ2-7; 8 bases align to TRBD2. Germline V gene data show CDR1 as MGHRA and CDR2 as YSYEKL. The CDR3 sequence is 15 residues long. With V trimmed by 4 bases and J by 5 bases, 10 bases remained unmatched. CDR3 loop: CASSLTGGPKHEQYF. CDR3 in DNA: TGCGCCAGCAGCCTAACGGGAGGGCCAAAACACGAGCAGTACTTC.

The CDR3 region is CSARGWRESSEQYF. The DNA for the CDR3 is TGCAGTGCTAGAGGTTGGCGGGAAAGTTCCGAGCAGTACTTC. This sequence joins TRBV20-1 and TRBJ2-7, with D possibly being TRBD2 (6 bases). The germline V gene has CDR1 DFQATT and CDR2 SNEGSKA (reference sequence). This CDR3 has 14 residues. V lost 1 base, J lost 6 bases, and 16 bases lay in between.

At least ten counts were recorded for this clonotype. This chain uses TRBV7-8 with TRBJ1-5, with TRBD1 identical over 7 bases. There are 16 residues in the CDR3. CDR1 SGHVS and CDR2 FQNEAQ come from the germline V gene. V lost 3 bases to trimming and J lost 0 bases; unmatched junction nucleotides: 5. In nucleotides, the CDR3 is TGTGCCAGCAGCTTGCACAGGGGCTATAGCAATCAGCCCCAGCATTTT. Encoded protein: CASSLHRGYSNQPQHF.

This clonotype came up many times. The chain is built from TRBV7-2 and TRBJ1-5, with D maybe TRBD1 (5 bases). The CDR3 has 13 amino acids. CDR1 and CDR2 (germline): SGHTA, FQGNSA. The V end lost 2 bases, the J end lost 4 bases, and 6 bases lay between the germline ends. The CDR3 loop reads CASSLRGNQPQHF. The CDR3 DNA sequence: TGTGCCAGCAGCTTAAGGGGTAATCAGCCCCAGCATTTT. The whole variable domain, remainder taken from reference TRBV7-2 and TRBJ1-5, is GAGVSQSPSNKVTEKGKDVELRCDPISGHTALYWYRQSLGQGLEFLIYFQGNSAPDKSGLPSDRFSAERTGGSVSTLTIQRTQQEDSAVYLCASSLRGNQPQHFGDGTRLSIL.

There are many counts of this clonotype. V is TRBV19 and J is TRBJ2-6, with a tentative D call TRBD2 (5 bases). The CDR3 is 15 amino acids. Trimming removed 9 bases at V and 2 bases at J, with 14 bases between. Germline-derived CDR1 and CDR2 are LNHDA and SQIVND (reference sequence). CDR3 nucleotide sequence: TGTGCCAGAACTGAAACGGGAACTGGGGCCAACGTCCTGACTTTC. Its translation: CARTETGTGANVLTF.

This clonotype was recorded at least ten times. The chain has TRBV7-6 and TRBJ2-3, with D possibly being TRBD2 (6 bases). The CDR3 spans 15 residues. CDR1 is SGHVS and CDR2 is FNYEAQ in the germline V gene. V shed 2 bases and J shed 6 bases, with 15 bases lying between them. CDR3 nucleotides: TGTGCCAGCAGCTTACTAGCGTCCCGGGGGGATACGCAGTATTTT. It specifies CASSLLASRGDTQYF.

The chain couples TRBV6-5 to TRBJ2-5; perhaps D is TRBD1 or TRBD2 (5 bases each). This CDR3 contains 18 residues. CDR1 is MNHEY, CDR2 SVGAGI, per germline. V lost 3 bases, J lost 1 base, and 21 bases lay in between. CDR3 in amino acids: CASSYGGEESGLQETQYF. CDR3 nucleotides: TGTGCCAGCAGTTATGGGGGTGAGGAAAGCGGACTCCAAGAGACCCAGTACTTC.

This clonotype was counted ten times or more. The CDR3 sequence is CASSQDLAGGRETQYF. CDR3 nucleotides: TGTGCCAGCAGCCAAGATCTAGCGGGCGGGAGGGAGACCCAGTACTTC. The chain recombines TRBV4-2 with TRBJ2-5; TRBD2 agrees at 8 bases. V shed 0 bases and J 5 bases; nucleotides not matched to a gene: 8. The CDR3 loop spans 16 amino acids. CDR1 is LGHNA and CDR2 is YNFKEQ in the germline V gene.

The rearrangement joins TRBV15 to TRBJ1-1; 8 bases fit TRBD1. Germline loops: CDR1 LNHNV, CDR2 YYDKDF (reference sequence). This CDR3 region has 13 residues. Trimming removed 3 bases from V and 7 bases from J; junction bases left unmatched: 4. The CDR3 sequence is CATSSGGQDEAFF. CDR3 in DNA: TGTGCCACCAGCAGTGGGGGACAGGATGAAGCTTTCTTT.

Ten or more counts support this clonotype. The rearrangement links TRBV28 to TRBJ2-7; D is tentatively TRBD1 or TRBD2 (5 bases each). The CDR3 spans 17 residues. In germline, CDR1 is MDHEN, CDR2 SYDVKM. Trimming removed 3 bases at V and 0 bases at J, with 18 bases between. The CDR3 region has the DNA TGTGCCAGCAGTTTCCCCATCGAGGGGATCAGCTCCTACGAGCAGTACTTC. Protein sequence: CASSFPIEGISSYEQYF.

In its sample, this clonotype was seen many times. V gene TRBV6-1 combines with J gene TRBJ1-2, with TRBD1 matching 8 bases. CDR3 size: 15 residues. Germline trimming cut 0 bases from V and 8 bases from J; bases unmatched to any gene: 8. The germline CDR1 and CDR2 sequences are MNHNS and SASEGT. The CDR3 region has the DNA TGTGCCAGCAGTGAAGCGCAGGGGGCGGGGGAAGGCTACACCTTC. This translates into CASSEAQGAGEGYTF.

The chain uses TRBV5-1 and TRBJ1-5; 9 bases line up with TRBD1. This CDR3 region has 14 residues. From germline, CDR1 is SGHRS and CDR2 YFSETQ. Trimming at V came to 6 bases and at J to 11 bases, leaving 12 bases not matched to a gene. CDR3 in DNA: TGCGCCAGCACCTCAGGACAGGGGTTGGAGACCCAGCATTTT. Amino acids: CASTSGQGLETQHF.

With regard to this clonotype: A read error may explain this, as a much larger clone is one base away. The rearrangement uses TRBV28 and TRBJ2-6; D uncertain. V was trimmed by 4 bases and J by 0 bases, leaving 13 bases between them. The germline gives CDR1 MDHEN, CDR2 SYDVKM. The CDR3 is 17 residues long. The CDR3 DNA sequence: TGTGCCAGCAGTTGTTGGCGCCTTACCTCTGGGGCCAACGTCCTGACTTTC. Translating gives CASSCWRLTSGANVLTF.